This TCR beta chain was sequenced in a study of T cells after yellow fever vaccination. Germline values: CDR1 MNHEY, CDR2 SVGAGI. V lost 2 bases to trimming and J lost 4 bases; unmatched junction nucleotides: 11. The CDR3 sequence is 17 residues long. One entry per CDR3 protein results from TCRdb running MiXCR on the 5' RACE reads. The sample has about 300,000 distinct CDR3 sequences; 7.5% to 9.5% are singletons. This clonotype was detected only a few times. The sample consisted of CD4+ T cells sorted from PBMCs, taken 5 days after the yellow fever booster vaccination. The sequence was obtained from a man younger than 30 who received the YFV17D yellow fever vaccine. J is TRBJ2-1 and V is TRBV6-5, with 7 nucleotides matching TRBD1. The CDR3 spells CASSYTMTGPVYNEQFF. CDR3 in DNA: TGTGCCAGCAGTTACACCATGACAGGGCCGGTATACAATGAGCAGTTCTTC.